A selection of T cell receptor beta chains follows, all from one sample in a study of T cells in Graves' hyperthyroidism and ophthalmopathy. TCRdb recomputed calls from the multiplex PCR reads with MiXCR, one row per CDR3 protein. This table has roughly 740,000 distinct CDR3 sequences, 16% appearing once. Sequencing was performed on blood. These receptors originate from a young man with Graves' hyperthyroidism. Both conserved end residues are part of each CDR3. The order of the fields is V gene, clone size, J gene, D gene, CDR3 DNA, CDR3 protein. D genes are given only for firm matches. A row's size may be missing; if present it is once, few, many or a size class.

TRBV10-3,-,TRBJ1-1,-,TGTGCCATCAGTGAGTCTGTCAGGGCAACCACTGAAGCTTTCTTT,CAISESVRATTEAFF
TRBV30,-,TRBJ2-3,-,TGTGCCTGGAGTAAAAGCTCTAGCACAGATACGCAGTATTTT,CAWSKSSSTDTQYF
TRBV28,many,TRBJ1-5,-,TGTGCCATCTCCCTTGGAAATCAGCCCCAGCATTTT,CAISLGNQPQHF
TRBV20-1,many,TRBJ1-4,-,TGCAGTGCTAGTGCCGGGGGCGGTGAAAAACTGTTTTTT,CSASAGGGEKLFF
TRBV20-1,-,TRBJ2-3,TRBD2,TGCAGTGCTATGCCCCTAGCGGGCACAGATACGCAGTATTTT,CSAMPLAGTDTQYF
TRBV10-3,many,TRBJ2-3,-,TGTGCCATCAGCAACCTATTGGCAGAGAGCACAGATACGCAGTATTTT,CAISNLLAESTDTQYF
TRBV18,-,TRBJ2-4,-,TGTGCCACCTCAGTGGGGGTCAAAAACATTCAGTACTTC,CATSVGVKNIQYF
TRBV15,many,TRBJ2-7,-,TGTGCCACCAGCAGGGTGACAGGCTACTCCTACGAGCAGTACTTC,CATSRVTGYSYEQYF
TRBV5-1,few,TRBJ1-4,TRBD1,TGCGCCAGCAGCTTGATGGGACAGGGAAGAACTAATGAAAAACTGTTTTTT,CASSLMGQGRTNEKLFF
TRBV19,once,TRBJ2-1,-,TGTGCCAGTAGTATTCGTCAGGTAGTAAACAATGAGCAGTTCTTC,CASSIRQVVNNEQFF
TRBV6-1,many,TRBJ1-1,-,TGTGCCAGCAGTGAATTTACCAACACTGAAGCTTTCTTT,CASSEFTNTEAFF
TRBV18,-,TRBJ2-7,-,TGTGCCAGCTCAGGGCCCGGGACCTCCTACGAGCAGTACTTC,CASSGPGTSYEQYF
TRBV7-2,few,TRBJ1-3,-,TGTGCCAGCACCCAGATATCCCGTAGGGGCAGAAACCCCATATATTTT,CASTQISRRGRNPIYF
TRBV20-1,few,TRBJ2-7,TRBD1,TGCAGTGCCAATGGGGACAGGATCGACGAGCAGTACTTC,CSANGDRIDEQYF
TRBV20-1,-,TRBJ2-3,TRBD2,TGCAGTGCTCGGACTAGCGGGAGACCCGATCTAAGCACAGATACGCAGTATTTT,CSARTSGRPDLSTDTQYF
TRBV4-3,few,TRBJ2-7,-,TGCGCCAGCAGCCAAGGAGTGAACAGGGTGGTGTCCTACGAGCGGTACTTC,CASSQGVNRVVSYERYF
TRBV5-4,many,TRBJ2-7,-,TGTGCCAGCAGCCACAACTCCTACGAGCAGTACTTC,CASSHNSYEQYF
TRBV7-6,many,TRBJ2-7,TRBD2,TGTGCCAGCAGCCTCGGCGGGGGGGGTTCCTACGAGCAGTACTTC,CASSLGGGGSYEQYF
TRBV20-1,few,TRBJ2-3,-,TGCAGTGCGCGCCGCGTAGCAGATACGCAGTATTTT,CSARRVADTQYF
TRBV2,many,TRBJ2-1,TRBD1,TGTGCCAGCTGCCGGGACAGGGGGGGCAATGAGCAGTTCTTC,CASCRDRGGNEQFF
TRBV5-7,-,TRBJ1-5,TRBD1,TGTGCCAGCAGCTTCCGGACAGGTAATCAGCCCCAGCATTTT,CASSFRTGNQPQHF
TRBV28,few,TRBJ2-2,TRBD1,TGTGCCAGCAGTCACCTCTCGACAGGGGGAACCGGGGAGCTGTTTTTT,CASSHLSTGGTGELFF
TRBV7-2,many,TRBJ2-1,TRBD2,TGTGCCAGCAGCTTAGGGCGGGGAGGGAGATACAATGAGCAGTTCTTC,CASSLGRGGRYNEQFF
TRBV4-2,-,TRBJ2-1,-,TGTGCCAGCAGCCAGGGGGTGGATGAGCAGTTCTTC,CASSQGVDEQFF
TRBV30,many,TRBJ2-5,-,TGTGCCTGGAGTGAAGGTTATCAAGAGACCCAGTACTTC,CAWSEGYQETQYF
TRBV3-1,many,TRBJ2-1,TRBD2,TGTGCCAGCAGCCTTAGCGGGAGTCGGCCTGAGCAGTTCTTC,CASSLSGSRPEQFF
TRBV7-8,many,TRBJ2-7,-,TGTGCCAGCAGCTCCTTCGGGAGTAACTACGAGCAGTACTTC,CASSSFGSNYEQYF
TRBV28,-,TRBJ1-3,-,TGTGCCAGCAGTCCGGGACTTAGAAACACCATATATTTT,CASSPGLRNTIYF
TRBV7-8,many,TRBJ2-1,TRBD2,TGTGCCAGCAGCGCGTTAAGGCTAGCGGGAGACAATGAGCAGTTCTTC,CASSALRLAGDNEQFF
TRBV7-9,many,TRBJ2-7,-,TGTGCCAGCAGCCCCTGGGACAACTACGAGCAGTACTTC,CASSPWDNYEQYF
TRBV13,-,TRBJ1-4,-,TGTGCCAGCAGAGAGGGGAGTACTAATGAAAAACTGTTTTTT,CASREGSTNEKLFF
TRBV7-9,-,TRBJ2-5,-,TGTGCCAGCAGCCCCCTCGTGGTAGGGACCCAAGAGACCCAGTACTTC,CASSPLVVGTQETQYF
TRBV20-1,few,TRBJ2-7,-,TGCAGTGCTAGAGATCGATCTAGCTGGCCCCCGGGGCAGTACTTC,CSARDRSSWPPGQYF